The subject of this entry is one TCR beta chain. Its antigen remains unidentified. The sample is drawn from a study of Graves' ophthalmopathy and Graves' hyperthyroidism. Study-wide results and caveats: Sensitivity reached approximately 88% and specificity roughly 82% for a 13-signature model separating ophthalmopathy from stable hyperthyroidism.

The germline gives CDR1 DFQATT, CDR2 SNEGSKA (reference sequence). The V gene end was trimmed by 4 bases and the J gene end by 3 bases; junction bases not matched to a gene: 6. The CDR3 sequence is 14 residues long. Ophthalmopathy absent within 18 months of follow-up marked hyperthyroidism as stable. The study amplified TCR beta CDR3 regions using RNA transcripts. An initial RT-PCR round employing HTBI primers preceded a second-round multiplex PCR. TCRdb processed the multiplex PCR reads anew with MiXCR; each CDR3 protein has one entry. The table records about 400,000 distinct CDR3 sequences, under 25% of them present only once.

This TCR was sampled from a woman under 30 with stable Graves' hyperthyroidism. The sample was peripheral blood. The genes are TRBV20-1 and TRBJ1-5; 7 bases are shared with TRBD1. CDR3 bases: TGCAGTGCTATCGCCGGGACAGCCAATCAGCCCCAGCATTTT. Amino acids: CSAIAGTANQPQHF.